These T cell receptor beta chains were read from a single sample in a study of CXCR3-negative and CXCR3-positive naive CD8 T cells. Reprocessing the 5' RACE reads, TCRdb reports a single entry for every CDR3 protein and omits DNA. This table holds 4,500 to 5,000 distinct CDR3 sequences. What was sequenced was naive CXCR3+ CD8+ T cells from blood. Receptor source: a human donor in good health. Some clones in this sample may be carry-over from other donors' samples. CDR3s include the opening cysteine and the closing phenylalanine or tryptophan. Clone size is shown for a subset of rows, as once, few, many or a class of expanded clone.

v_call	clone_size	j_call	cdr3_length	cdr3_aa
TRBV7-9	medium-sized	TRBJ2-7	13	CASTPGQTYEQYF
TRBV2	.	TRBJ2-3	12	CASSGQTDTQYF
TRBV2	.	TRBJ2-5	13	CATPGQEVETQYF
TRBV4-1	.	TRBJ1-2	16	CASSQWGQQANYGYTF
TRBV27	large	TRBJ1-4	14	CASSLLGADEKLFF
TRBV15	medium-sized	TRBJ2-3	17	CATSTRSAGLSTDTQYF
TRBV28	.	TRBJ2-5	16	CASSFTRDRYKETQYF
TRBV20-1	.	TRBJ2-7	13	CSATPGQTYEQYF
TRBV29-1	medium-sized	TRBJ1-1	13	CSVASKVNTEAFF
TRBV6-5	medium-sized	TRBJ2-1	14	CASSPGVRGNEQFF
TRBV27	.	TRBJ2-1	15	CASSLDQSSYNEQFF
TRBV25-1	medium-sized	TRBJ1-1	12	CASSLLNTEAFF
TRBV2	medium-sized	TRBJ2-5	13	CASRGRGDETQYF
TRBV29-1	.	TRBJ2-1	14	CSAMGQGAYNEQFF
TRBV27	medium-sized	TRBJ2-1	12	CASSPGEPEQFF
TRBV7-9	.	TRBJ1-5	16	CASSHTYGAENQPQHF
TRBV11-3	.	TRBJ2-3	14	CASSLEGLADTQYF
TRBV4-1	.	TRBJ2-1	13	CASSHQETYEQFF
TRBV29-1	medium-sized	TRBJ1-2	16	CSVEDQGTGGEAGYTF
TRBV28	.	TRBJ2-2	14	CASMPWATDGELFF
TRBV29-1	medium-sized	TRBJ2-1	12	CSVEGGYNEQFF
TRBV7-9	.	TRBJ2-7	14	CASSPRDRGIEQYF
TRBV12-3/TRBV12-4	.	TRBJ2-1	11	CASSLGNEQFF